This record covers a single TCR beta chain. Its specificity is unknown. This entry comes from a study of TIL therapy for anti-PD-1-resistant metastatic lung cancer. Study observations and caveats: Treatment-naive, never-smoker and oncogene-addicted patients were overrepresented in this highly selected cohort. After infusion, TIL clonotypes partly replaced peripheral T cells and declined over months.

Time point here: pre-treatment sample, taken before nivolumab and TIL therapy. Sequencing used immunoSEQ v3. Assay used: immunoSEQ multiplex PCR; TCRdb lists only in-frame clones, some missing. The data contain nearly 60,000 clones, less than 75% of them singletons. V lost 6 bases and J lost 2; bases outside the gene matches: 17. Germline V CDR1 and CDR2: SGHTA, FQGNSA. CDR3 length equals 19 residues. This receptor was identified in a person aged 25-85 years with non-small cell lung cancer. Sequencing was performed on blood, taken at baseline. V is TRBV7-2 and J is TRBJ1-3; 9 nucleotides agree with TRBD1. CDR3 residues: CASSTSSLGHRGPGNTIYF. In nucleotides, the CDR3 is TGTGCCAGCAGTACCAGCAGCTTGGGACACAGGGGGCCTGGAAACACCATATATTTT.